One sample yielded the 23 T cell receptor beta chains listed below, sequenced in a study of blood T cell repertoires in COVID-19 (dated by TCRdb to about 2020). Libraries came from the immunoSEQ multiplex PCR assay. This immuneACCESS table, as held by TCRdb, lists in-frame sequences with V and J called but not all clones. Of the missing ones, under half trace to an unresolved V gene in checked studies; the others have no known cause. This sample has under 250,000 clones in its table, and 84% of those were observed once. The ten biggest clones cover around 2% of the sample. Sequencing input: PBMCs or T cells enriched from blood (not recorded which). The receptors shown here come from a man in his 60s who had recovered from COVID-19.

The CDR3 region has the DNA TGTGCCAGCAGGCAGACCAGGGGCTACTACGAGCAGTACTTC. Amino acid sequence: CASRQTRGYYEQYF. This rearrangement joins TRBV5-8 to TRBJ2-7, with TRBD1 as a possible D gene (6 bases). V was clipped by 5 bases and J by 3 bases, with 15 bases between them. This CDR3 is built from 14 residues. Germline CDR1 SGHTS, CDR2 YDEGEE.

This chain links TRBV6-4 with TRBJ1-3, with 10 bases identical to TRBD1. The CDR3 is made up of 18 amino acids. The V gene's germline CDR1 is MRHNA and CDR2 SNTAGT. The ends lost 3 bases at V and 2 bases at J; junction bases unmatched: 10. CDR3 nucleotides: TGTGCCAGCAGTGAATACGGACAGGGGGAGAGTCCTGGAAACACCATATATTTT. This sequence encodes CASSEYGQGESPGNTIYF.

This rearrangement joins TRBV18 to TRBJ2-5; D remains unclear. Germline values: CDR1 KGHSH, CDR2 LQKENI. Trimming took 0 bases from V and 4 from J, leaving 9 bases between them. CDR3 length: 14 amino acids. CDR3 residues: CASSPPNQAETQYF. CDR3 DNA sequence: TGTGCCAGCTCACCACCGAACCAGGCAGAGACCCAGTACTTC.

The CDR3 coding sequence is TGTGCCACCAGCAGAGATACAGGGAAAGACATTCAGTACTTC. It is translated as CATSRDTGKDIQYF. The gene calls are TRBV15 and TRBJ2-4, with D possibly TRBD1 on 6 matching bases. The V gene's germline CDR1 is LNHNV and CDR2 YYDKDF (reference sequence). The CDR3 contains 14 residues. The ends were cut back, 0 bases at V and 8 bases at J, with 11 bases in the middle.

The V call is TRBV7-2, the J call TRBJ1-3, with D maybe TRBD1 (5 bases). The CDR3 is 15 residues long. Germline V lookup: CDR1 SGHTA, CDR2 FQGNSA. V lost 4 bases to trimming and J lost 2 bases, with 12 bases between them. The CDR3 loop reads CASSWGSAPGNTIYF. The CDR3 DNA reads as TGTGCCAGCAGCTGGGGCTCAGCGCCTGGAAACACCATATATTTT.

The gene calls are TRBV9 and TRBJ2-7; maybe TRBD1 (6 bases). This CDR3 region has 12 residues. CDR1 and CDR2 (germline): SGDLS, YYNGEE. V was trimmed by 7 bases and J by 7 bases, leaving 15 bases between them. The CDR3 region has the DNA TGTGCCAGCGGGGGCCTAGCTGGAGAGCAGTACTTC. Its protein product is CASGGLAGEQYF.

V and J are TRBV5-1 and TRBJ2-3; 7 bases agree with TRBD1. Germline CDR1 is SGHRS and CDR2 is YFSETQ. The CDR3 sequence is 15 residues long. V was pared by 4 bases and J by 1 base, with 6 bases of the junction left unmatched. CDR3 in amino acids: CASSHRDSRTDTQYF. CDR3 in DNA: TGCGCCAGCAGCCACCGGGACAGCCGCACAGATACGCAGTATTTT.

CDR3 sequence reads: CASSLGGDRTTYEQYF. CDR3 DNA sequence: TGTGCCAGCAGCTTAGGAGGAGACAGGACCACCTACGAGCAGTACTTC. This chain joins TRBV11-3 and TRBJ2-7; D possibly corresponds to TRBD1 (6 bases). Between the trimmed V and J ends, which lost 1 base and 2 bases, there was a span of 15 bases. The CDR3 is 16 amino acids. CDR1 is SGHNT and CDR2 is YENEEA in the germline V gene.

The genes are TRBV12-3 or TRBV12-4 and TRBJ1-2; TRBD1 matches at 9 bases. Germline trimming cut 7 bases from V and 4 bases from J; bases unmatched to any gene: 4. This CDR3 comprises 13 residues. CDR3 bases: TGTGCCAGCAAGACAGGGGGTGGCTATGGCTACACCTTC. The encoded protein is CASKTGGGYGYTF.

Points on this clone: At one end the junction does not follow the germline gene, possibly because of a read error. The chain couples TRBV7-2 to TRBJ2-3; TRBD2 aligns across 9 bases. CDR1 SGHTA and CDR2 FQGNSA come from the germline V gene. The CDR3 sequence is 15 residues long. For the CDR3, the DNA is TGTGCCAGCAGCGTAGCGGGGGCCAGGGCAGATACGCAGTATTTT. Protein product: CASSVAGARADTQYF.

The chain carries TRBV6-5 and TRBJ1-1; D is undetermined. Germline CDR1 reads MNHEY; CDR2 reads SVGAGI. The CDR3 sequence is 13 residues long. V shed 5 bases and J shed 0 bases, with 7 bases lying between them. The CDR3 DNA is TGTGCCAGCAGTACCGGGATGAACACTGAAGCTTTCTTT. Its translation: CASSTGMNTEAFF.

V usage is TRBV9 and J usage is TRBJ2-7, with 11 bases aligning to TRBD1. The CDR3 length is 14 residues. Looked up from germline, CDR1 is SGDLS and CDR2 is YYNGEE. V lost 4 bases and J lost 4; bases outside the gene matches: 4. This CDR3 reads CASSKGQGAYEQYF. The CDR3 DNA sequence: TGTGCCAGCAGCAAAGGACAGGGGGCTTACGAGCAGTACTTC. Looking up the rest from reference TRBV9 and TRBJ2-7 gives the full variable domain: DSGVTQTPKHLITATGQRVTLRCSPRSGDLSVYWYQQSLDQGLQFLIQYYNGEERAKGNILERFSAQQFPDLHSELNLSSLELGDSALYFCASSKGQGAYEQYFGPGTRLTVT.

Here the CDR3 reads CASSYSTGGSYEQYF. The CDR3, as DNA: TGTGCCAGCAGTTACTCGACAGGCGGATCCTACGAGCAGTACTTC. This chain joins TRBV6-6 and TRBJ2-7; perhaps TRBD1 as D (6 bases). Germline CDR1 MNHNY, CDR2 SVGAGI (reference sequence). There are 15 residues in the CDR3. Trimming removed 0 bases at V and 1 base at J, with 10 bases between.

As DNA, the CDR3 is TGCGCCAGCAGTGACCCGACAGGGAGTTTAAGCAATCAGCCCCAGCATTTT. Amino acids: CASSDPTGSLSNQPQHF. This chain connects TRBV10-2 to TRBJ1-5; 7 bases agree with TRBD1. The germline CDR1 and CDR2 sequences are WSHSY and SAAADI. J was trimmed by 1 base and V by 3 bases; bases with no gene match: 9. The CDR3 has 17 amino acids.

The CDR3 coding sequence is TGTGCCAGCAGCTCGCCCGGGGGGGGAGGCTCACCCCTCCACTTT. It translates to CASSSPGGGGSPLHF. The genes are TRBV7-2 and TRBJ1-6; D may be TRBD1 (5 bases). Per germline, CDR1 SGHTA and CDR2 FQGNSA. V lost 4 bases, J lost 10 bases, and 17 bases lay in between. CDR3 length: 15 residues.

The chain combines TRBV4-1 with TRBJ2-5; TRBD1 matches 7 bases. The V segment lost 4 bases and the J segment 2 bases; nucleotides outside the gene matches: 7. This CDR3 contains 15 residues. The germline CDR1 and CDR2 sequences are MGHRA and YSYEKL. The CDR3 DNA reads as TGCGCCAGCAGCCTCCACAGGGACAGACAAGAGACCCAGTACTTC. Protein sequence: CASSLHRDRQETQYF.

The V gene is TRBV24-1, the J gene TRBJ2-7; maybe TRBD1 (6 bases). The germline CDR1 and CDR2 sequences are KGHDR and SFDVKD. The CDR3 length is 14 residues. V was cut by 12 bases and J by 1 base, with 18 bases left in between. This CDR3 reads CAPGRGMSSYEQYF. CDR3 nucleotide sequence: TGTGCCCCCGGCAGGGGAATGAGTTCCTACGAGCAGTACTTC.

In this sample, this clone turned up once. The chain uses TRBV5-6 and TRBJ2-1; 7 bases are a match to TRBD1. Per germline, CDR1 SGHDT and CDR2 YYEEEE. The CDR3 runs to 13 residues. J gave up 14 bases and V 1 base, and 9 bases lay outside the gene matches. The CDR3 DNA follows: TGTGCCAGCAGCTTGCCCCCCCCGGGACAGAAGTTCTTC. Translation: CASSLPPPGQKFF.

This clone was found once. The CDR3 DNA reads TGTGCCAGCAAGGGCGACAGGGGACGGTCACCCCTCCACTTT. Translated: CASKGDRGRSPLHF. The chain has TRBV6-5 and TRBJ1-6; 8 positions match TRBD1. The CDR3 extends over 14 amino acids. Trimming removed 7 bases from V and 10 bases from J; junction bases left unmatched: 9. Germline loops: CDR1 MNHEY, CDR2 SVGAGI.

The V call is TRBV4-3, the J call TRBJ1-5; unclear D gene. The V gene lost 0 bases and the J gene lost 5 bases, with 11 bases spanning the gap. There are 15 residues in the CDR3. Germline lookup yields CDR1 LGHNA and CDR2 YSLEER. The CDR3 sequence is CASSQEGRSYQPQHF. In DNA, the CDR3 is TGCGCCAGCAGCCAAGAGGGCAGGTCTTATCAGCCCCAGCATTTT.

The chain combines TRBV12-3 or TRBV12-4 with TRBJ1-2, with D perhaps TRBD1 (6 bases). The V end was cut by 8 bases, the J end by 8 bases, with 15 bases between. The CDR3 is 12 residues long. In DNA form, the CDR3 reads TGTGCCAGCGTACAGGGATTGGGGGGCTACACCTTC. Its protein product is CASVQGLGGYTF.

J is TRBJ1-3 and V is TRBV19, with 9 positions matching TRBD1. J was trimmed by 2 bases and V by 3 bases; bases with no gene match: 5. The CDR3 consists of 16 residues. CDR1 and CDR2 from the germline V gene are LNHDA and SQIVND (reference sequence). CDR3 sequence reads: CASSILWDRAGNTIYF. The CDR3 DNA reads TGTGCCAGTAGTATCCTCTGGGACAGGGCTGGAAACACCATATATTTT.

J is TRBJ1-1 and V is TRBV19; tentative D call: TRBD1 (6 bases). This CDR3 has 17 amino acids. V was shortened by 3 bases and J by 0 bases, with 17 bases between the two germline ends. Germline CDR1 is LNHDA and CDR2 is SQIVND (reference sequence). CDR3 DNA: TGTGCCAGTAGTATCCATCGGGTGACAGGATTGAACACTGAAGCTTTCTTT. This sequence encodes CASSIHRVTGLNTEAFF.